This T cell receptor (beta chain) came from a study of blood T cell repertoires in COVID-19. Sequencing used immunoSEQ multiplex PCR; TCRdb keeps in-frame clones, though not all of them. The table includes around 260,000 clones, 83% detected once. From germline, CDR1 is SGDLS and CDR2 YYNGEE. The CDR3 length is 16 residues. Trimming cost V 0 bases and J 2 bases, with 9 bases left between them. Sequencing was carried out using peripheral blood. The V and J genes are TRBV9 and TRBJ1-6; D is uncertain. This receptor was obtained from a woman aged 50 to 65 who had recovered from COVID-19. CDR3 loop: CASSVGSGTYNSPLHF. As DNA, the CDR3 is TGTGCCAGCAGCGTAGGGTCCGGGACCTATAATTCACCCCTCCACTTT.